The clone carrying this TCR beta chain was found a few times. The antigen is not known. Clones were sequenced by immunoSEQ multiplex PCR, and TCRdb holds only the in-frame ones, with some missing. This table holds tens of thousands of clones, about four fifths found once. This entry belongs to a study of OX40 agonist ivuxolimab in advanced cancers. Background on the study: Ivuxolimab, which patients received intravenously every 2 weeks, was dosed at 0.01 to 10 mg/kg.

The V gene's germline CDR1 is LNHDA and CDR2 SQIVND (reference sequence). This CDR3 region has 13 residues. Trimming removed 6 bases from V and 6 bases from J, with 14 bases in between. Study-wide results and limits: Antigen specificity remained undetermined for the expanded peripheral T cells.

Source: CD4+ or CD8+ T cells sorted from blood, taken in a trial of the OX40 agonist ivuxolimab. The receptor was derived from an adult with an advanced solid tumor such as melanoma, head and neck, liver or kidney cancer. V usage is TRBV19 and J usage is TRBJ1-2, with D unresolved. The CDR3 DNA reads TGTGCCAGTAGGAGGACCCAGACTGATGGCTACACCTTC. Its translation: CASRRTQTDGYTF.